The 9 T cell receptor beta chains below come from one sample, sequenced in a study of shared clonotypes between healthy human individuals (dated by TCRdb to about 2020). Receptor amplification or capture employed the immunoSEQ multiplex PCR assay. This is the immuneACCESS table as TCRdb keeps it, with only in-frame sequences that have V and J called. A part of the clones is gone; compared with another copy, unresolved V genes explain less than half, and the rest is unexplained. This sample lists around 440,000 clones; over 60% were detected once. The leading ten clones occupy around 12% of the sample. Sequencing was performed on PBMCs. The receptors were gathered from a woman aged 40-49 years in good health. Some clones in this sample may be carry-over from other donors' samples.

DNA of the CDR3: TGCAGCGTAGGGACTAGCGGGAGTGCCGGGGAGCTGTTTTTT. As protein: CSVGTSGSAGELFF. This chain uses TRBV29-1 with TRBJ2-2, with 14 bases matching TRBD2. The CDR3 sequence is 14 residues long. From germline, CDR1 is SQVTM and CDR2 ANQGSEA. V shed 6 bases, J shed 6 bases, and the junction held 3 bases outside the gene matches.

Only one count was recorded for this clone. The V call is TRBV9, the J call TRBJ2-2; TRBD1 is a possible D gene (6 bases). The CDR3 is 18 amino acids. In germline, CDR1 is SGDLS, CDR2 YYNGEE. V was clipped by 0 bases and J by 3 bases, with 18 bases between them. The CDR3, as DNA: TGTGCCAGCAGCGTAGGGACCTCAGGGAAGGGGGACACCGGGGAGCTGTTTTTT. Protein sequence: CASSVGTSGKGDTGELFF.

About this clone: Other nucleotide sequences from this sample produce the same CDR3. The chain joins TRBV28 to TRBJ1-5; D remains unclear. This CDR3 is built from 13 residues. Trimming removed 6 bases from V and 4 bases from J, with 10 bases in between. Germline-derived CDR1 and CDR2 are MDHEN and SYDVKM. This chain's CDR3 is CASSRTVNQPQHF. The DNA of the CDR3 is TGTGCCAGCAGCCGGACGGTAAATCAGCCCCAGCATTTT.

In regard to this clone: A far larger clone is a single base away, which makes a read error likely. The chain is built from TRBV28 and TRBJ1-2, with D maybe TRBD1 (5 bases). V dropped 7 bases and J dropped 2 bases, with 17 bases sitting between them. The CDR3 has 15 amino acids. Germline CDR1 is MDHEN and CDR2 is SYDVKM. The CDR3: CASTSLQGFNYGYTF. The CDR3 coding sequence is TGTGCCAGCACCTCCCTTCAGGGTTTCAACTATGGCTACACCTTC.

About this clone itself: A read error is the likely source, as a far larger clone sits one nucleotide away. This same CDR3 is encoded by further DNA sequences in the sample. This rearrangement joins TRBV30 to TRBJ2-3; D is possibly TRBD1 (6 bases). In germline, CDR1 is GTSNPN, CDR2 SVGIG (reference sequence). Trimming removed 6 bases from V and 5 bases from J, with 15 bases in between. This CDR3 comprises 13 residues. CDR3 sequence: CACSLRGRDTQYF. In DNA, the CDR3 is TGTGCCTGCTCCCTCAGGGGCAGAGATACGCAGTATTTT.

The rearrangement uses TRBV11-2 and TRBJ2-7; D not resolved. Germline-derived CDR1 and CDR2 are SGHAT and FQNNGV. Trimming cost V 0 bases and J 3 bases, with 6 bases left between them. The CDR3 is 13 residues long. CDR3 bases: TGTGCCAGCAGCTTAGAGGGTAACTACGAGCAGTACTTC. Translated: CASSLEGNYEQYF.

The J gene is TRBJ1-5, the V gene TRBV6-4, with D unclear. The germline V gene encodes CDR1 MRHNA and CDR2 SNTAGT. This CDR3 region has 13 residues. V lost 6 bases and J 5 bases, leaving 11 bases between the germline ends. The CDR3 DNA reads as TGTGCCAGCAGCACTGAAGAGGATCAGCCCCAGCATTTT. Amino acids: CASSTEEDQPQHF.

This clone was seen many times. This chain joins TRBV19 and TRBJ2-2; TRBD2 matches 7 bases. The CDR3 spans 17 residues. Germline V gene sequence: CDR1 LNHDA, CDR2 SQIVND (reference sequence). The ends lost 1 base at V and 5 bases at J; junction bases unmatched: 10. The CDR3: CASSIASMRESTGELFF. The CDR3 bases are TGTGCCAGTAGTATAGCGTCGATGCGGGAGAGTACCGGGGAGCTGTTTTTT.

The gene calls are TRBV7-3 and TRBJ2-1, with TRBD2 matching over 8 bases. Trimming took 5 bases from V and 0 from J; bases not matched to a gene: 9. This CDR3 spans 17 amino acids. The V gene's germline CDR1 is SGHTA and CDR2 FQGTGA. CDR3 region: CASSPGLGRHSYNEQFF. For the CDR3, the DNA is TGTGCCAGCAGCCCGGGACTAGGTAGGCACTCCTACAATGAGCAGTTCTTC.